The present T cell receptor beta chain was sequenced within a study of control samples from healthy donors and cancer patients. V lost 3 bases, J lost 5 bases, and 14 bases lay in between. CDR1 SGDLS and CDR2 YYNGEE come from the germline V gene. This CDR3 has 15 residues. This clone appeared once. Generated by immunoSEQ multiplex PCR, the TCRdb table keeps only in-frame clones and is missing some. The sample contains 200,000 or so clones, 90% to 95% of which appear only once. The TCR comes from a man younger than 40 in good health. The source material was blood. This chain joins TRBV9 and TRBJ2-2; D might be TRBD1 (6 bases). The CDR3 nucleotides read TGTGCCAGCAGCGCGACAGGCGGTGGGACCGGGGAGCTGTTTTTT. Amino acid sequence: CASSATGGGTGELFF. The full variable domain, its missing parts supplied by reference TRBV9 and TRBJ2-2, is DSGVTQTPKHLITATGQRVTLRCSPRSGDLSVYWYQQSLDQGLQFLIQYYNGEERAKGNILERFSAQQFPDLHSELNLSSLELGDSALYFCASSATGGGTGELFFGEGSRLTVL.